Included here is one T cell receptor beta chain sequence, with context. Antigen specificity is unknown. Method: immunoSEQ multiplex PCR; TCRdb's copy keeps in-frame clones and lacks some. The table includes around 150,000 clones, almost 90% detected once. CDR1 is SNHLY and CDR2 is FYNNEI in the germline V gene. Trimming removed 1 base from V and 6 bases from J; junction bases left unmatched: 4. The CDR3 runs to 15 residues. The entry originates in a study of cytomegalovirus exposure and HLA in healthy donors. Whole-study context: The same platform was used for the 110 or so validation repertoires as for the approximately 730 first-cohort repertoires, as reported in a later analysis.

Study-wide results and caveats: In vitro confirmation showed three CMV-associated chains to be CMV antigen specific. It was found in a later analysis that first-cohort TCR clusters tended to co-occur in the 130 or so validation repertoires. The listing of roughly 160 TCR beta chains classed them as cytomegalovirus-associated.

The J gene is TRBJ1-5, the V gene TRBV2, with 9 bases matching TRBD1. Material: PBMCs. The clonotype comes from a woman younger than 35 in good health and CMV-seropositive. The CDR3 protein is CASSEDRGLSQPQHF. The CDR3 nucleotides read TGTGCCAGCAGTGAAGACAGGGGGCTTAGTCAGCCCCAGCATTTT.